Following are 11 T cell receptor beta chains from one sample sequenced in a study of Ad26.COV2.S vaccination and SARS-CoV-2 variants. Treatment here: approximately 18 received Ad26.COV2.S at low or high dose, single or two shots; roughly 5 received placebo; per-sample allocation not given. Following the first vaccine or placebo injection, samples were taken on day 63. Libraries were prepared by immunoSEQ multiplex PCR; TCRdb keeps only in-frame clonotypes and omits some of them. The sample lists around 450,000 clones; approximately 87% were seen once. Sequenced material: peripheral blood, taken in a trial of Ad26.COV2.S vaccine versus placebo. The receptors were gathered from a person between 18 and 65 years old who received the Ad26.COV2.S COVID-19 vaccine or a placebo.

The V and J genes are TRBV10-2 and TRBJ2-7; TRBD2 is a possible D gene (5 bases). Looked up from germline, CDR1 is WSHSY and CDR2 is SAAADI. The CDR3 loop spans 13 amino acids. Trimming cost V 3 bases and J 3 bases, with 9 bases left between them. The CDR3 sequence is CASSDPLVYEQYF. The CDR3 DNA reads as TGCGCCAGCAGTGACCCACTAGTCTACGAGCAGTACTTC.

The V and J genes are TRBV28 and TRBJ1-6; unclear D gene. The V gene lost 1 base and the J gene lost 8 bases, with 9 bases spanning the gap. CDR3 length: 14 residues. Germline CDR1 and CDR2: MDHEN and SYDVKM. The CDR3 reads CASSLFVSDSPLHF. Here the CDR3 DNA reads TGTGCCAGCAGTTTATTTGTCAGCGATTCACCCCTCCACTTT. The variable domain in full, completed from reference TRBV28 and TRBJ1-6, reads DVKVTQSSRYLVKRTGEKVFLECVQDMDHENMFWYRQDPGLGLRLIYFSYDVKMKEKGDIPEGYSVSREKKERFSLILESASTNQTSMYLCASSLFVSDSPLHFGNGTRLTVT.

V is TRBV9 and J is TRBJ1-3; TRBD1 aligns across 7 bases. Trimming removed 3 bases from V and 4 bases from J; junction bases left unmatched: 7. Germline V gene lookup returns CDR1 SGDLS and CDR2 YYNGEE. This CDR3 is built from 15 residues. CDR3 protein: CASSARQGSGNTIYF. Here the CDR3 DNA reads TGTGCCAGCAGCGCCCGACAGGGTTCCGGAAACACCATATATTTT.

The CDR3 sequence: CASSLGGSGNTIYF. Here the CDR3 DNA reads TGTGCCAGCAGCCTAGGGGGCTCTGGAAACACCATATATTTT. The V call is TRBV5-5, the J call TRBJ1-3, with TRBD1 as a possible D gene (6 bases). In germline, CDR1 is SGHKS, CDR2 YYEKEE (reference sequence). This CDR3 has 14 residues. V dropped 4 bases and J dropped 0 bases, with 8 bases sitting between them.

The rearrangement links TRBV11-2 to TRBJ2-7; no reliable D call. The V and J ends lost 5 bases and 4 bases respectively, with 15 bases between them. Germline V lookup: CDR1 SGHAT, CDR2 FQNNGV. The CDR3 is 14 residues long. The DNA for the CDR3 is TGTGCCAGCAGCGACCCTACGAACAGTTACGAGCAGTACTTC. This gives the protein CASSDPTNSYEQYF.

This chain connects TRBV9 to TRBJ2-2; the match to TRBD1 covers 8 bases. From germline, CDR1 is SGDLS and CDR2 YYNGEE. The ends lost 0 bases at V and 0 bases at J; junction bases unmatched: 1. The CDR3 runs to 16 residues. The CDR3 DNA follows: TGTGCCAGCAGCGTAGCGGGACAGGCGAACACCGGGGAGCTGTTTTTT. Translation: CASSVAGQANTGELFF.

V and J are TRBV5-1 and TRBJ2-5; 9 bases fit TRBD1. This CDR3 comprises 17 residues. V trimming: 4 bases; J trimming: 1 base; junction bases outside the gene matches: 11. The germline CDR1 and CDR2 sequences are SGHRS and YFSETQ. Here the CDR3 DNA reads TGCGCCAGCAGCACGGGACAGGGAACTCGACTCCAAGAGACCCAGTACTTC. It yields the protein CASSTGQGTRLQETQYF.

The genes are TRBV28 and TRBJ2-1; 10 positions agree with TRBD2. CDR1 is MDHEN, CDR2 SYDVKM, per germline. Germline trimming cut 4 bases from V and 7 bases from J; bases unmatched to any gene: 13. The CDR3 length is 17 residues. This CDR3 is CASSSKRLAGLGNEQFF. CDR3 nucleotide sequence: TGTGCCAGCAGTTCCAAACGACTAGCGGGTTTGGGGAATGAGCAGTTCTTC.

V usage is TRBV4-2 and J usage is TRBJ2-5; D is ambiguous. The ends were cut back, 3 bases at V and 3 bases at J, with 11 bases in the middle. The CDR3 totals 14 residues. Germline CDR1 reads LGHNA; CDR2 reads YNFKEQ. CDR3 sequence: CASSHVGSKETQYF. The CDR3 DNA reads TGTGCCAGCAGCCATGTGGGGTCAAAAGAGACCCAGTACTTC.

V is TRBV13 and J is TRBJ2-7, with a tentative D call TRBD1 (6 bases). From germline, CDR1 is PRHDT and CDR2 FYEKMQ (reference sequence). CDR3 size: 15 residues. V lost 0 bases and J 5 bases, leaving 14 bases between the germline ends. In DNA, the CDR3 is TGTGCCAGCAGCTTAGGCCTAAGGGCAGGGGACGAGCAGTACTTC. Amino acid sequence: CASSLGLRAGDEQYF.

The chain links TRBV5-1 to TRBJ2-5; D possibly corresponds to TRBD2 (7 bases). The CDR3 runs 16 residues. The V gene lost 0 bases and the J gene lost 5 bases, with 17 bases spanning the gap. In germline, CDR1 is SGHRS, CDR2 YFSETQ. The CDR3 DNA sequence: TGCGCCAGCAGCTTGGTCGGAGGCAGGGGAGGGGAGACCCAGTACTTC. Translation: CASSLVGGRGGETQYF.